Sequencing of this TCR beta chain was carried out in a study of blood T cell repertoires in COVID-19. The table came from immunoSEQ multiplex PCR; TCRdb's copy has only in-frame clones and leaves some out. Of over 200,000 clones listed, 75% to 90% were seen once; the top ten hold around 6.5%. Germline V gene lookup returns CDR1 LNHDA and CDR2 SQIVND (reference sequence). Trimming removed 3 bases from V and 5 bases from J; junction bases left unmatched: 13. The length of the CDR3 is 17 residues. This TCR derives from a man aged 55-75 years who had recovered from COVID-19. Sample: peripheral blood. The chain carries TRBV19 and TRBJ2-4; TRBD1 matches 7 bases. CDR3 coding DNA: TGTGCCAGTAGTATTTCCAGGGGGTGGAAGTCCCAAAACATTCAGTACTTC. It is translated as CASSISRGWKSQNIQYF.